Presented here are 26 T cell receptor beta chains from one specimen sequenced in a study of CD8+CD57+ T cells in acquired aplastic anemia. CDR3 and TCR beta VDJ profiling relied on genomic DNA as the template. In TCRdb, the reads were re-called with MiXCR into one record per CDR3 protein. The data hold 74,000 or so distinct CDR3 sequences, with 45% to 55% observed a single time. The sequenced sample was sorted CD4+, CD8+, or CD8+CD57+ T cells (not recorded which) from PBMCs. All receptors come from a human donor in good health, serving as a control.

In DNA form, the CDR3 reads TGTGCCAGCAGCTTTGGTTGGAGGGGAAACACTGAAGCTTTCTTT. This sequence encodes CASSFGWRGNTEAFF. This chain joins TRBV7-4 and TRBJ1-1; D perhaps matches TRBD1 (5 bases). Germline-derived CDR1 and CDR2 are SGHVT and SQSDAQ. The V and J ends lost 3 bases and 2 bases respectively, with 13 bases between them. The CDR3 runs 15 residues.

This clonotype has just one count. Being one base from a much bigger clone, this may be a read error. The rearrangement uses TRBV27 and TRBJ2-3; either TRBD1 or TRBD2 may fit D (6 bases each). CDR3 length: 13 amino acids. In germline, CDR1 is MNHEY, CDR2 SMNVEV (reference sequence). The CDR3 DNA reads TGTGCCGGCAGGGGACTTTTCACAGATACGCAGTATTTT. Protein sequence: CAGRGLFTDTQYF.

At least ten counts were recorded for this clonotype. The chain joins TRBV11-3 to TRBJ2-1, with 7 positions matching TRBD2. In germline, CDR1 is SGHNT, CDR2 YENEEA. The CDR3 is 17 residues long. J was trimmed by 0 bases and V by 0 bases; bases with no gene match: 5. The DNA for the CDR3 is TGTGCCAGCAGCTTAGATGCGGGAGTGAGCTCCTACAATGAGCAGTTCTTC. Its protein is CASSLDAGVSSYNEQFF.

The chain carries TRBV29-1 and TRBJ2-3; tentative D call: TRBD1 (5 bases). Germline values: CDR1 SQVTM, CDR2 ANQGSEA. The CDR3 is made up of 14 amino acids. V lost 3 bases, J lost 5 bases, and 15 bases lay in between. For the CDR3, the DNA is TGCAGCGTTGAGAAATCGACCCAGGGAGATACGCAGTATTTT. This sequence encodes CSVEKSTQGDTQYF.

This clonotype was observed many times. The chain carries TRBV19 and TRBJ1-2; the D is unclear. The CDR3 length is 11 residues. V was cut by 5 bases and J by 5 bases, with 6 bases left in between. From germline, CDR1 is LNHDA and CDR2 SQIVND (reference sequence). CDR3 loop: CASSEYYGYTF. CDR3 sequence (DNA): TGTGCCAGTAGTGAGTATTATGGCTACACCTTC.

The rearrangement uses TRBV9 and TRBJ2-2; D is undetermined. The CDR3 consists of 13 residues. Germline V gene lookup returns CDR1 SGDLS and CDR2 YYNGEE. The ends were cut back, 0 bases at V and 6 bases at J, with 6 bases in the middle. CDR3 amino acids: CASSVGGPGELFF. The CDR3 DNA reads TGTGCCAGCAGCGTAGGAGGTCCCGGGGAGCTGTTTTTT.

This clonotype came up many times. V and J are TRBV2 and TRBJ2-1, with D unclear. The CDR3 totals 17 residues. V was pared by 3 bases and J by 0 bases, with 15 bases between. The germline V gene has CDR1 SNHLY and CDR2 FYNNEI. Here the CDR3 reads CASSDSPQKSSYNEQFF. For the CDR3, the DNA is TGTGCCAGCAGTGATTCCCCCCAGAAAAGCTCCTACAATGAGCAGTTCTTC.

The V gene is TRBV13, the J gene TRBJ2-3; the match to TRBD1 covers 8 bases. The germline V gene has CDR1 PRHDT and CDR2 FYEKMQ (reference sequence). Losses at the gene ends were 1 base for V and 0 bases for J; bases not matched to a gene: 12. CDR3 length: 19 residues. The CDR3 region has the DNA TGTGCCAGCAGCTTAGACAGGGGGAGCCTGTCCGCTAGCACAGATACGCAGTATTTT. It is translated as CASSLDRGSLSASTDTQYF.

This sequence joins TRBV29-1 and TRBJ2-5; 8 nucleotides agree with TRBD1. The V segment lost 1 base and the J segment 5 bases; nucleotides outside the gene matches: 12. The CDR3 consists of 16 residues. The germline CDR1 and CDR2 sequences are SQVTM and ANQGSEA. Here the CDR3 DNA reads TGCAGCGTTGAAGTTTCCTGGACAGGGCCTAGGGAGACCCAGTACTTC. This encodes CSVEVSWTGPRETQYF. Supplemented by reference TRBV29-1 and TRBJ2-5, the full variable domain reads SAVISQKPSRDICQRGTSLTIQCQVDSQVTMMFWYRQQPGQSLTLIATANQGSEATYESGFVIDKFPISRPNLTFSTLTVSNMSPEDSSIYLCSVEVSWTGPRETQYFGPGTRLLVL.

This clonotype was seen many times. V gene TRBV12-3 or TRBV12-4 combines with J gene TRBJ2-7; D gene uncertain. V gave up 1 base and J gave up 0 bases, with 7 bases separating them. This CDR3 region has 14 residues. The CDR3 spells CASSLGTISYEQYF. The CDR3 nucleotides are TGTGCCAGCAGTTTAGGGACCATCTCCTACGAGCAGTACTTC.

V is TRBV24-1 and J is TRBJ2-3; TRBD2 aligns across 8 bases. The germline gives CDR1 KGHDR, CDR2 SFDVKD. The CDR3 extends over 14 amino acids. V shed 5 bases, J shed 2 bases, and the junction held 2 bases outside the gene matches. Here the CDR3 reads CATSAGGFTDTQYF. As DNA, the CDR3 is TGTGCCACCAGTGCGGGGGGGTTCACAGATACGCAGTATTTT.

This clonotype was detected ten times or more. The genes are TRBV5-5 and TRBJ2-2, with a possible D match to TRBD2 (5 bases). This CDR3 contains 16 residues. CDR1 is SGHKS, CDR2 YYEKEE, per germline (reference sequence). Trimming took off 0 bases at V and 9 bases at J, with 18 bases between the two ends. CDR3 DNA sequence: TGTGCCAGCAGCTTGGTTATGTCGGGAATTTCCAGGGAGCTGTTTTTT. Its protein is CASSLVMSGISRELFF.

V gene TRBV7-2 combines with J gene TRBJ2-6; D is ambiguous. V was pared by 3 bases and J by 0 bases, with 6 bases between. CDR3 length: 15 amino acids. Germline loops: CDR1 SGHTA, CDR2 FQGNSA. CDR3 protein: CASSFQDSGANVLTF. The CDR3 bases are TGTGCCAGCAGCTTCCAGGACTCTGGGGCCAACGTCCTGACTTTC. Together with reference TRBV7-2 and TRBJ2-6, the CDR3 gives the full variable domain: GAGVSQSPSNKVTEKGKDVELRCDPISGHTALYWYRQSLGQGLEFLIYFQGNSAPDKSGLPSDRFSAERTGGSVSTLTIQRTQQEDSAVYLCASSFQDSGANVLTFGAGSRLTVL.

In this sample, this clonotype turned up many times. The J gene is TRBJ1-1, the V gene TRBV25-1, with 10 bases fitting TRBD1. This CDR3 has 18 residues. CDR1 and CDR2 (germline): MGHDK, SYGVNS. V trimming: 5 bases; J trimming: 2 bases; junction bases outside the gene matches: 14. Here the CDR3 reads CASSPKPGQGLRNTEAFF. Written as DNA, the CDR3 is TGTGCCAGCAGTCCTAAACCGGGACAGGGGCTTCGTAACACTGAAGCTTTCTTT.

This clonotype was seen more than once but under ten times. Just one base apart from a much larger clone, this may be a read error. Since the CDR3 does not end with the conserved phenylalanine or tryptophan, this likely comes from a read error. This sequence joins TRBV2 and TRBJ2-7; 7 nucleotides agree with TRBD1. Germline V gives CDR1 SNHLY, CDR2 FYNNEI. This CDR3 is built from 14 residues. J lost 2 bases, V lost 8 bases, and 9 bases had no gene match. CDR3 nucleotides: TGTGCCAGCGGATCTAGGGGACAGACCTACGAGCAGTACCTC. Residues: CASGSRGQTYEQYL.

This sequence joins TRBV10-3 and TRBJ2-7; D is possibly TRBD2 (6 bases). Germline CDR1 and CDR2: ENHRY and SYGVKD. V gave up 10 bases and J gave up 3 bases, with 16 bases separating them. The CDR3 totals 13 residues. CDR3 region: CANQLDYYYEQYF. CDR3 bases: TGTGCCAACCAGTTGGACTATTACTACGAGCAGTACTTC.

V is TRBV10-3 and J is TRBJ2-5; D is unresolved. Trimming shortened V by 6 bases and J by 2 bases, and 10 bases separated the two germline ends. This CDR3 has 13 residues. Germline V gives CDR1 ENHRY, CDR2 SYGVKD. Here the CDR3 DNA reads TGTGCCATCAGCCAGGCGGTTCAAGAGACCCAGTACTTC. It is translated as CAISQAVQETQYF.

The chain joins TRBV19 to TRBJ2-7; 7 bases are shared with TRBD1. The CDR3 extends over 16 amino acids. The germline gives CDR1 LNHDA, CDR2 SQIVND (reference sequence). CDR3 DNA: TGTGCAAATCGCTACCGGGACAGAGGGCCGAATTACGAGCAGTACTTC. Protein: CANRYRDRGPNYEQYF. Looking up the rest from reference TRBV19 and TRBJ2-7 gives the full variable domain: DGGITQSPKYLFRKEGQNVTLSCEQNLNHDAMYWYRQDPGQGLRLIYYSQIVNDFQKGDIAEGYSVSREKKESFPLTVTSAQKNPTAFYLCANRYRDRGPNYEQYFGPGTRLTVT.

This sequence joins TRBV9 and TRBJ2-7, with D hard to call. The CDR3 spans 14 residues. Germline V lookup: CDR1 SGDLS, CDR2 YYNGEE. Between the trimmed V and J ends, which lost 0 bases and 2 bases, there was a span of 9 bases. The DNA for the CDR3 is TGTGCCAGCAGCGTAGGAGCCGACCCCTACGAGCAGTACTTC. Protein product: CASSVGADPYEQYF.

The genes are TRBV10-1 and TRBJ1-3, with unresolved D. The CDR3 spans 13 residues. Trimming took off 4 bases at V and 0 bases at J, with 4 bases between the two ends. The germline gives CDR1 WNHNN, CDR2 SYGVQD (reference sequence). The CDR3 region is CASSVGSGNTIYF. CDR3 DNA sequence: TGCGCCAGCAGTGTGGGCTCTGGAAACACCATATATTTT.

The CDR3 coding sequence is TGTGCCAGCAGTGCGGGACAGGGGGGAGAGACCCAGTACTTC. Residues: CASSAGQGGETQYF. V and J are TRBV25-1 and TRBJ2-5; 11 bases align to TRBD1. J gave up 4 bases and V 4 bases, and 2 bases lay outside the gene matches. The CDR3 length is 14 residues. Germline V CDR1 and CDR2: MGHDK, SYGVNS.

The count of this clonotype is one. The rearrangement links TRBV9 to TRBJ2-1; no clear D. The V end lost 0 bases, the J end lost 9 bases, and 4 bases lay between the germline ends. The CDR3 covers 11 residues. Germline-derived CDR1 and CDR2 are SGDLS and YYNGEE. The DNA of the CDR3 is TGTGCCAGCAGCGTAGCAAGTGAGCAGTTCTTC. Protein: CASSVASEQFF.

This clonotype was found many times. The chain carries TRBV4-1 and TRBJ1-2; 7 nucleotides line up with TRBD1. The CDR3 contains 13 residues. Germline V gene data show CDR1 as MGHRA and CDR2 as YSYEKL. After removal of 4 bases from V and 4 bases from J, the junction contained 3 bases not matched to a gene. CDR3 in DNA: TGCGCCAGCAGCCGAACAGGGGCCTATGGCTACACCTTC. The encoded protein is CASSRTGAYGYTF.

This clonotype has ten or more counts. This sequence joins TRBV7-2 and TRBJ2-1; D uncertain. V lost 1 base and J lost 5, with 9 bases in between. The CDR3 contains 14 residues. Per the germline V gene, CDR1 is SGHTA and CDR2 is FQGNSA. CDR3 in DNA: TGTGCCAGCAGCTTAGTATTTCTGAACAATGAGCAGTTCTTC. It is translated as CASSLVFLNNEQFF.

This clonotype was observed many times. This chain links TRBV2 with TRBJ1-5; 9 bases are shared with TRBD1. V lost 8 bases, J lost 6 bases, and 23 bases stayed unmatched. CDR1 and CDR2 (germline): SNHLY, FYNNEI. The CDR3 runs to 19 residues. The DNA for the CDR3 is TGTGCCAGCTCGACTAGAGCACCGCTACAGGGGGCGGTATTTCAGCCCCAGCATTTT. Its protein product is CASSTRAPLQGAVFQPQHF.

The CDR3 sequence: CSARSGPHEQYF. In DNA, the CDR3 is TGCAGTGCTAGATCCGGGCCCCACGAGCAGTACTTC. The chain employs TRBV20-1 and TRBJ2-7; D is undetermined. Trimming removed 2 bases at V and 5 bases at J, with 10 bases between. CDR3 length equals 12 residues. Germline V gene sequence: CDR1 DFQATT, CDR2 SNEGSKA (reference sequence).